This T cell receptor (beta chain) was identified during a study of cytomegalovirus exposure and HLA in healthy donors. Study observations and caveats: It was confirmed in vitro that a few of the CMV-associated chains were specific for CMV antigens. Association of 16,951 TCR beta sequences with HLA alleles was found at 0.05 false discovery rate in a later analysis. It was reported that the classifier diagnosed cytomegalovirus status with high specificity and sensitivity in both the original and validation cohorts.

This clone came up once. Its matching antigen is unknown. Researchers ran the PCR with 60 Vbeta and 13 Jbeta primers. TCRdb's copy holds only in-frame clones and misses some; the assay was immunoSEQ multiplex PCR. There are 150,000 to 200,000 clones in the sample; around three quarters occur only once, and about 7% lies in the top ten. With V trimmed by 4 bases and J by 3 bases, 18 bases remained unmatched. This CDR3 is built from 18 residues. CDR1 is SGDLS and CDR2 is YYNGEE in the germline V gene. The material sequenced was PBMCs. The TCR was taken from a man aged 35 to 55 in good health and CMV-seropositive. The rearrangement uses TRBV9 and TRBJ1-2; 7 nucleotides align to TRBD1. CDR3 protein: CASSSPRRQGQQYYGYTF. Written as DNA, the CDR3 is TGTGCCAGCAGCTCCCCCCGAAGACAGGGACAGCAGTACTATGGCTACACCTTC.